One and the same sample provided the 26 T cell receptor beta chains below, sequenced in a study of blood T cell repertoires in COVID-19 (dated by TCRdb to 2018 to 2021). The library was prepared using the immunoSEQ multiplex PCR assay. Held by TCRdb, this immuneACCESS table contains in-frame sequences only and omits some clones. Under half of the omission traces to an unresolved V gene where checked; the cause of the rest is unknown. In all, the sample holds 350,000 to 450,000 clones, and roughly 90% of those were seen once. Of the sample, over 1% is held by the ten largest clones. The sequenced sample consisted of peripheral blood. Receptors originate from a man between 40 and 49 years old with acute or convalescent COVID-19.

The chain employs TRBV20-1 and TRBJ2-5, with 9 bases that match TRBD2. The CDR3 extends over 15 amino acids. The V gene end was trimmed by 3 bases and the J gene end by 4 bases; junction bases not matched to a gene: 9. Germline-derived CDR1 and CDR2 are DFQATT and SNEGSKA (reference sequence). The CDR3 bases are TGCAGTGCTAGTAGAATGCGGGGGGGCACAGAGACCCAGTACTTC. Protein: CSASRMRGGTETQYF.

This chain connects TRBV6-6 to TRBJ1-2; D may be TRBD1 (6 bases). CDR3 length equals 15 residues. Germline CDR1 reads MNHNY; CDR2 reads SVGAGI (reference sequence). V shed 0 bases and J shed 3 bases, with 11 bases lying between them. CDR3 in DNA: TGTGCCAGCAGTTACTCTATGGCAGGGGACTATGGCTACACCTTC. Amino acids: CASSYSMAGDYGYTF.

The chain's CDR3 is CASSSGGPSSGANVLTF. CDR3 sequence (DNA): TGTGCCAGCAGTTCAGGGGGCCCTTCCTCTGGGGCCAACGTCCTGACTTTC. The chain recombines TRBV6-2 or TRBV6-3 with TRBJ2-6; 8 bases map to TRBD1. From germline, CDR1 is MNHEY and CDR2 SVGEGT. The CDR3 totals 17 residues. J was trimmed by 0 bases and V by 4 bases; bases with no gene match: 5.

J is TRBJ1-1 and V is TRBV15; D remains unclear. The germline V gene has CDR1 LNHNV and CDR2 YYDKDF (reference sequence). The CDR3 is 15 amino acids. Trimming shortened V by 4 bases and J by 4 bases, and 16 bases separated the two germline ends. This CDR3 is CATSIPRGGPTEAFF. The DNA for the CDR3 is TGTGCCACCAGCATCCCCCGGGGAGGCCCCACTGAAGCTTTCTTT.

The V and J genes are TRBV29-1 and TRBJ2-2; D may be TRBD2 (5 bases). V shed 2 bases and J shed 7 bases, with 11 bases lying between them. The CDR3 covers 13 residues. Germline CDR1 is SQVTM and CDR2 is ANQGSEA. CDR3 residues: CSVERLAGGELFF. CDR3 in DNA: TGCAGCGTTGAAAGGCTAGCCGGCGGGGAGCTGTTTTTT.

The sample holds one count of this clone. V is TRBV14 and J is TRBJ2-5; TRBD1 is a possible D gene (6 bases). Trimming pared 1 base from V and 6 bases from J, leaving 12 bases between. This CDR3 spans 14 amino acids. Germline V gives CDR1 SGHDN, CDR2 FVKESK. CDR3: CASSQVGQGQTQYF. The CDR3 bases are TGTGCCAGCAGCCAAGTAGGGCAGGGGCAGACCCAGTACTTC.

This sequence joins TRBV19 and TRBJ1-1; 8 positions agree with TRBD1. With V trimmed by 10 bases and J by 2 bases, 9 bases remained unmatched. Germline lookup yields CDR1 LNHDA and CDR2 SQIVND (reference sequence). This CDR3 is built from 14 residues. The chain's CDR3 is CATRGQGPNTEAFF. The CDR3 DNA reads as TGTGCCACGCGTGGACAGGGACCAAACACTGAAGCTTTCTTT.

This chain links TRBV7-8 with TRBJ1-5; the D gene is possibly TRBD1 (6 bases). From germline, CDR1 is SGHVS and CDR2 FQNEAQ. V lost 0 bases and J lost 5, with 14 bases in between. The CDR3 consists of 16 residues. CDR3 in DNA: TGTGCCAGCAGCTTAGCGTCCAGGGGATGGGATCAGCCCCAGCATTTT. It is translated as CASSLASRGWDQPQHF.

V and J are TRBV29-1 and TRBJ1-1, with TRBD1 matching over 7 bases. CDR1 and CDR2 from the germline V gene are SQVTM and ANQGSEA. V shed 6 bases and J 9 bases; nucleotides not matched to a gene: 10. This CDR3 region has 12 residues. The CDR3 nucleotides read TGCAGCGTGGCCCAAGACAGGGACCAAGCTTTCTTT. Amino acids: CSVAQDRDQAFF. Complete variable domain (other parts from reference TRBV29-1 and TRBJ1-1): SAVISQKPSRDICQRGTSLTIQCQVDSQVTMMFWYRQQPGQSLTLIATANQGSEATYESGFVIDKFPISRPNLTFSTLTVSNMSPEDSSIYLCSVAQDRDQAFFGQGTRLTVV.

V usage is TRBV7-9 and J usage is TRBJ1-1; 7 nucleotides agree with TRBD1. This CDR3 spans 14 amino acids. Germline values: CDR1 SEHNR, CDR2 FQNEAQ (reference sequence). V was pared by 6 bases and J by 1 base, with 5 bases of the junction left unmatched. This CDR3 reads CASRGGQSNTEAFF. In nucleotides, the CDR3 is TGTGCCAGCAGGGGGGGACAGTCGAACACTGAAGCTTTCTTT.

The V and J genes are TRBV2 and TRBJ1-3; D is unclear. This CDR3 spans 15 amino acids. In germline, CDR1 is SNHLY, CDR2 FYNNEI. Between the trimmed V and J ends, which lost 4 bases and 0 bases, there was a span of 10 bases. The CDR3 nucleotides are TGTGCCAGCAGTGTGGGCCCCAACTCTGGAAACACCATATATTTT. Residues: CASSVGPNSGNTIYF.

This CDR3 is CASSQGLPGQAYEQYF. In DNA form, the CDR3 reads TGTGCCAGCAGCCAAGGACTTCCGGGACAGGCCTACGAGCAGTACTTC. The chain uses TRBV3-1 (or the pseudogene TRBV3-2) and TRBJ2-7; 8 bases are shared with TRBD1. V trimming: 1 base; J trimming: 2 bases; junction bases outside the gene matches: 7. Germline CDR1 and CDR2: LGHDT and YNNKEL (reference sequence). CDR3 length: 16 residues.

The chain is built from TRBV27 and TRBJ1-2; tentative D call: TRBD1 (5 bases). Between the trimmed V and J ends, which lost 6 bases and 3 bases, there was a span of 8 bases. The germline CDR1 and CDR2 sequences are MNHEY and SMNVEV (reference sequence). The CDR3 totals 12 residues. CDR3 nucleotides: TGTGCCAGCAGGGCGGGGGACTATGGCTACACCTTC. It yields the protein CASRAGDYGYTF.

This chain connects TRBV29-1 to TRBJ2-7; possible D gene TRBD2, 6 bases. Germline CDR1 and CDR2: SQVTM and ANQGSEA. The V gene lost 4 bases and the J gene lost 5 bases, with 15 bases spanning the gap. CDR3 length equals 13 residues. CDR3 bases: TGCAGCGTTGCGGGGGTGACGGGAAACGAGCAGTACTTC. As protein: CSVAGVTGNEQYF.

The CDR3 loop is CASSPTQGANTGELFF. Written as DNA, the CDR3 is TGTGCCAGCAGCCCAACGCAGGGCGCGAACACCGGGGAGCTGTTTTTT. The rearrangement uses TRBV6-2 or TRBV6-3 and TRBJ2-2; tentatively, D is TRBD1 (5 bases). V was trimmed by 6 bases and J by 0 bases, leaving 14 bases between them. The CDR3 spans 16 residues. Germline V gene lookup returns CDR1 MNHEY and CDR2 SVGEGT.

This chain joins TRBV24-1 and TRBJ2-1, with D perhaps TRBD1 (6 bases). CDR3 length: 15 amino acids. V was cut by 4 bases and J by 2 bases, with 11 bases left in between. Germline CDR1 reads KGHDR; CDR2 reads SFDVKD. CDR3 nucleotide sequence: TGTGCCACCAGTGACTCAGGGGACCCCTACAATGAGCAGTTCTTC. Translating gives CATSDSGDPYNEQFF.

The V call is TRBV28, the J call TRBJ1-3, with TRBD1 matching 8 bases. This CDR3 has 16 residues. CDR1 and CDR2 from the germline V gene are MDHEN and SYDVKM. Unmatched junction bases numbered 9, after V lost 4 bases and J lost 4 bases. CDR3 loop: CASSYPSQGAGNTIYF. CDR3 DNA sequence: TGTGCCAGCAGTTACCCCTCCCAGGGGGCGGGAAACACCATATATTTT.

V usage is TRBV13 and J usage is TRBJ1-2; the match to TRBD1 covers 9 bases. Trimming at V came to 4 bases and at J to 6 bases, leaving 6 bases not matched to a gene. This CDR3 spans 14 amino acids. Germline V CDR1 and CDR2: PRHDT, FYEKMQ (reference sequence). The CDR3 protein is CASSSTGGRNGYTF. CDR3 in DNA: TGTGCCAGCAGCTCGACAGGGGGTAGGAATGGCTACACCTTC.

This chain uses TRBV6-5 with TRBJ1-5; no clear D. Trimming stripped 4 bases from V and 0 bases from J, with 4 bases between. In germline, CDR1 is MNHEY, CDR2 SVGAGI. The CDR3 is 13 residues long. In DNA form, the CDR3 reads TGTGCCAGCAGTTCCTATAGCAATCAGCCCCAGCATTTT. Encoded protein: CASSSYSNQPQHF.

The CDR3 protein is CASSAGNEETQYF. In DNA form, the CDR3 reads TGTGCCAGCAGCGCAGGGAATGAAGAGACCCAGTACTTC. This chain uses TRBV11-2 with TRBJ2-5; possible D gene TRBD1, 5 bases. The V gene's germline CDR1 is SGHAT and CDR2 FQNNGV. The CDR3 runs to 13 residues. Trimming left V 5 bases short and J 3 bases short, with 10 bases between.

The CDR3 loop reads CASSDRNYGYTF. In DNA form, the CDR3 reads TGTGCCAGCAGCGACAGGAACTATGGCTACACCTTC. The chain uses TRBV12-3 or TRBV12-4 and TRBJ1-2, with D perhaps TRBD1 (6 bases). The V end was cut by 6 bases, the J end by 2 bases, with 7 bases between. The CDR3 extends over 12 amino acids.

This chain uses TRBV11-2 with TRBJ2-1, with D possibly TRBD2 on 5 matching bases. The ends were cut back, 1 base at V and 1 base at J, with 5 bases in the middle. Germline CDR1 and CDR2: SGHAT and FQNNGV. The CDR3 loop spans 14 amino acids. The CDR3 here is CASSLAGSYNEQFF. The CDR3 nucleotides are TGTGCCAGCAGCTTAGCGGGATCCTACAATGAGCAGTTCTTC.

This clone has a single count. J is TRBJ1-2 and V is TRBV19, with 8 bases matching TRBD1. Unmatched junction bases numbered 4, after V lost 8 bases and J lost 5 bases. Germline V CDR1 and CDR2: LNHDA, SQIVND (reference sequence). The length of the CDR3 is 12 residues. This CDR3 reads CASGQGFYGYTF. CDR3 DNA sequence: TGTGCCAGTGGACAGGGTTTTTATGGCTACACCTTC. The whole variable domain, remainder taken from reference TRBV19 and TRBJ1-2, is DGGITQSPKYLFRKEGQNVTLSCEQNLNHDAMYWYRQDPGQGLRLIYYSQIVNDFQKGDIAEGYSVSREKKESFPLTVTSAQKNPTAFYLCASGQGFYGYTFGSGTRLTVV.

J is TRBJ2-5 and V is TRBV6-5; D is possibly TRBD1 (5 bases). This CDR3 has 15 residues. The germline V and J ends were trimmed by 7 bases and 1 base, with 16 bases remaining between them. Germline values: CDR1 MNHEY, CDR2 SVGAGI. In DNA, the CDR3 is TGTGCCAGCAAAAGCCTACAGGTGACCCAAGAGACCCAGTACTTC. Translation gives CASKSLQVTQETQYF.

This chain uses TRBV29-1 with TRBJ2-7; 8 bases fit TRBD2. The V segment lost 2 bases and the J segment 6 bases; nucleotides outside the gene matches: 9. Per the germline V gene, CDR1 is SQVTM and CDR2 is ANQGSEA. This CDR3 spans 14 amino acids. CDR3 sequence (DNA): TGCAGCGTTGAAAGAACCGGGGGGGCCTCCGAGCAGTACTTC. Translation: CSVERTGGASEQYF.

The rearrangement links TRBV11-2 to TRBJ2-1; weak D call: TRBD1 (5 bases). This CDR3 comprises 14 residues. Germline V lookup: CDR1 SGHAT, CDR2 FQNNGV. The V end was cut by 1 base, the J end by 7 bases, with 11 bases between. The CDR3 is CASSLGAGRNEQFF. The CDR3 region has the DNA TGTGCCAGCAGCTTAGGGGCAGGGCGGAATGAGCAGTTCTTC.